The 19 T cell receptor beta chains in this list originate from one sample, sequenced in a study of blood T cell repertoires in COVID-19. TCRdb's table, derived via immunoSEQ multiplex PCR, lists solely in-frame clones and lacks some. There are 350,000 to 550,000 clones in the sample; more than 85% occur only once, and around 4.5% lies in the top ten. Sequenced material: peripheral blood. These receptors were collected from a woman aged 25 to 39 with acute or convalescent COVID-19.

The chain uses TRBV5-1 and TRBJ1-1; 10 bases are shared with TRBD1. This CDR3 is 14 amino acids long. Germline loops: CDR1 SGHRS, CDR2 YFSETQ. Losses at the gene ends were 6 bases for V and 1 base for J; bases not matched to a gene: 3. The CDR3 nucleotides are TGCGCCAGCACAAGGACAGGGGGGAACACTGAAGCTTTCTTT. Amino acids: CASTRTGGNTEAFF.

The gene calls are TRBV27 and TRBJ1-1; D is ambiguous. Germline lookup yields CDR1 MNHEY and CDR2 SMNVEV (reference sequence). V was shortened by 6 bases and J by 1 base, with 9 bases between the two germline ends. CDR3 length equals 13 residues. The CDR3 spells CASRQFANTEAFF. CDR3 bases: TGTGCCAGCAGACAATTCGCGAACACTGAAGCTTTCTTT.

With regard to this clone: Other DNA sequences in the same sample also yield this CDR3. The chain combines TRBV10-3 with TRBJ2-5, with 7 bases aligning to TRBD1. Looked up from germline, CDR1 is ENHRY and CDR2 is SYGVKD. J was trimmed by 1 base and V by 6 bases; bases with no gene match: 2. The CDR3 has 13 residues. As DNA, the CDR3 is TGTGCCATCAGGAGGGACAGCCAAGAGACCCAGTACTTC. Its protein product is CAIRRDSQETQYF.

V gene TRBV11-2 combines with J gene TRBJ1-1; D gene uncertain. From germline, CDR1 is SGHAT and CDR2 FQNNGV. Trimming pared 4 bases from V and 1 base from J, leaving 7 bases between. The CDR3 spans 13 residues. The CDR3, as DNA: TGTGCCAGCAGCTCCCTGTGGAACACTGAAGCTTTCTTT. It specifies CASSSLWNTEAFF.

The chain carries TRBV19 and TRBJ1-2; weak D call: TRBD1 (5 bases). Deletions cut 4 bases from V and 6 bases from J, with 9 bases between. Germline V gene sequence: CDR1 LNHDA, CDR2 SQIVND (reference sequence). The CDR3 covers 12 residues. The chain's CDR3 is CASSTGSHGYTF. The CDR3 DNA follows: TGTGCCAGTAGTACAGGGTCCCATGGCTACACCTTC.

This chain links TRBV29-1 with TRBJ1-1, with 7 bases lining up with TRBD1. The CDR3 has 13 residues. Trimming removed 6 bases from V and 0 bases from J; junction bases left unmatched: 4. Germline V gene sequence: CDR1 SQVTM, CDR2 ANQGSEA. This chain's CDR3 is CSVEQGMNTEAFF. The CDR3 DNA reads as TGCAGCGTAGAACAGGGGATGAACACTGAAGCTTTCTTT.

The chain couples TRBV4-1 to TRBJ2-3; tentatively, D is TRBD2 (6 bases). The CDR3 is 15 residues long. Germline values: CDR1 MGHRA, CDR2 YSYEKL. Trimming took off 0 bases at V and 2 bases at J, with 9 bases between the two ends. In nucleotides, the CDR3 is TGCGCCAGCAGCCAAGATCTAGCGCACACAGATACGCAGTATTTT. Its translation is CASSQDLAHTDTQYF.

In this sample, this clone turned up once. The J gene is TRBJ2-7, the V gene TRBV5-1; possible D gene TRBD2, 5 bases. There are 14 residues in the CDR3. Trimming took 0 bases from V and 5 from J, leaving 12 bases between them. The germline V gene encodes CDR1 SGHRS and CDR2 YFSETQ. CDR3 residues: CASSLAEVGNEQYF. The CDR3 DNA is TGCGCCAGCAGCTTGGCGGAGGTAGGGAACGAGCAGTACTTC. Filled out from reference TRBV5-1 and TRBJ2-7, the complete variable domain reads KAGVTQTPRYLIKTRGQQVTLSCSPISGHRSVSWYQQTPGQGLQFLFEYFSETQRNKGNFPGRFSGRQFSNSRSEMNVSTLELGDSALYLCASSLAEVGNEQYFGPGTRLTVT.

The rearrangement links TRBV21-1 to TRBJ1-2; TRBD1, the table's D call, lacks a check against the DNA. TRBV21-1 is deemed a pseudogene. There are 14 residues in the CDR3. CDR3 DNA: TGTGCCAGCGACAGGGGTTACTATTCCACTGGCTACACCTTC. It yields the protein CASDRGYYSTGYTF.

The chain links TRBV18 to TRBJ2-3; D perhaps matches TRBD1 (5 bases). Trimming took off 4 bases at V and 2 bases at J, with 7 bases between the two ends. The CDR3 spans 13 residues. Germline values: CDR1 KGHSH, CDR2 LQKENI. The CDR3 nucleotides read TGTGCCAGCTCACAGGACACCACAGATACGCAGTATTTT. Protein: CASSQDTTDTQYF.

Comment on this clone: The identical CDR3 is also encoded by other nucleotide sequences in the sample. The genes are TRBV28 and TRBJ1-2; no reliable D call. Between the trimmed V and J ends, which lost 4 bases and 5 bases, there was a span of 8 bases. Germline CDR1 and CDR2: MDHEN and SYDVKM. There are 12 residues in the CDR3. The CDR3, as DNA: TGTGCCAGCAGTTCGAGGGTTTATGGCTACACCTTC. This gives the protein CASSSRVYGYTF.

The DNA for the CDR3 is TGTGCCAGCAGCTTAATTAGTGGGGGGGCTGGTGAGCAGTTCTTC. This encodes CASSLISGGAGEQFF. The chain is built from TRBV7-3 and TRBJ2-1, with a tentative D call TRBD2 (7 bases). CDR1 is SGHTA and CDR2 is FQGTGA in the germline V gene. The CDR3 loop spans 15 amino acids. V lost 1 base and J 9 bases, leaving 16 bases between the germline ends. Drawing the rest from reference TRBV7-3 and TRBJ2-1, the complete variable domain is GAGVSQTPSNKVTEKGKYVELRCDPISGHTALYWYRQSLGQGPEFLIYFQGTGAADDSGLPNDRFFAVRPEGSVSTLKIQRTERGDSAVYLCASSLISGGAGEQFFGPGTRLTVL.

The V call is TRBV6-5, the J call TRBJ2-6; 7 bases are a match to TRBD1. CDR1 and CDR2 (germline): MNHEY, SVGAGI. Losses at the gene ends were 6 bases for V and 2 bases for J; bases not matched to a gene: 4. The length of the CDR3 is 15 residues. This CDR3 is CASRITGAGANVLTF. CDR3 nucleotide sequence: TGTGCCAGCAGGATCACAGGGGCTGGGGCCAACGTCCTGACTTTC.

V is TRBV6-1 and J is TRBJ2-5, with D hard to call. The ends were cut back, 0 bases at V and 4 bases at J, with 12 bases in the middle. Looked up from germline, CDR1 is MNHNS and CDR2 is SASEGT. The CDR3 sequence is 15 residues long. The CDR3 bases are TGTGCCAGCAGTGAAGCTTTCCGTAGTCCAGAGACCCAGTACTTC. Amino acid sequence: CASSEAFRSPETQYF.

The genes are TRBV5-1 and TRBJ1-6; D is uncertain. The length of the CDR3 is 16 residues. V was cut by 2 bases and J by 0 bases, with 9 bases left in between. The germline V gene encodes CDR1 SGHRS and CDR2 YFSETQ. CDR3 in DNA: TGCGCCAGCAGCTTAAGCGGGAGCTCCTATAATTCACCCCTCCACTTT. It yields the protein CASSLSGSSYNSPLHF.

The chain employs TRBV2 and TRBJ1-5; no reliable D call. Trimming stripped 7 bases from V and 7 bases from J, with 17 bases between. Germline values: CDR1 SNHLY, CDR2 FYNNEI. This CDR3 is 14 amino acids long. The CDR3 region is CASNRGNSDQPQHF. CDR3 nucleotide sequence: TGTGCCAGCAACCGGGGAAACTCGGACCAGCCCCAGCATTTT. Full variable domain (remainder filled in from reference TRBV2 and TRBJ1-5): EPEVTQTPSHQVTQMGQEVILRCVPISNHLYFYWYRQILGQKVEFLVSFYNNEISEKSEIFDDQFSVERPDGSNFTLKIRSTKLEDSAMYFCASNRGNSDQPQHFGDGTRLSIL.

The count of this clone is one. The chain couples TRBV7-9 to TRBJ1-1; a weak D match, TRBD1 (6 bases). Trimming left V 3 bases short and J 6 bases short, with 26 bases between. There are 18 residues in the CDR3. The germline CDR1 and CDR2 sequences are SEHNR and FQNEAQ (reference sequence). The chain's CDR3 is CASSFQGMGHLLSPEAFF. DNA of the CDR3: TGTGCCAGCAGCTTTCAGGGGATGGGGCATCTTCTCTCGCCTGAAGCTTTCTTT.

V and J are TRBV6-5 and TRBJ1-6; no clear D. Trimming took 10 bases from V and 0 from J, leaving 13 bases between them. The CDR3 covers 15 residues. Germline loops: CDR1 MNHEY, CDR2 SVGAGI. Written as DNA, the CDR3 is TGTGCCACCAACCAAATCAGCTCCTATAATTCACCCCTCCACTTT. Protein product: CATNQISSYNSPLHF.

The chain carries TRBV4-1 and TRBJ2-1; D perhaps matches TRBD1 (7 bases). Trimming removed 3 bases from V and 5 bases from J, with 17 bases in between. This CDR3 is 16 amino acids long. From germline, CDR1 is MGHRA and CDR2 YSYEKL. CDR3 sequence reads: CASSHIRGTVDNEQFF. The CDR3 nucleotides are TGCGCCAGCAGCCACATACGGGGGACAGTAGACAATGAGCAGTTCTTC.